Below, 18 T cell receptor beta chains from the same sample are listed, as sequenced in a study of EBV T-cell therapy then PD-1 blockade in nasopharyngeal carcinoma. These receptors' antigens are unknown. As to treatment: AdE1-LMPpoly-expanded autologous EBV-specific T-cell therapy followed by anti-PD-1 nivolumab. Assay: immunoSEQ multiplex PCR; the TCRdb copy retains only in-frame clones and omits some. The sample shows roughly 22,000 clones, 82% of them seen only once. The sequencing used CD8+ T cells from blood, collected at day -245 from a patient whose treatment included autologous EBV-specific T cells and nivolumab. The receptor set was obtained from a man aged 35 to 55 with nasopharyngeal carcinoma.

The chain couples TRBV9 to TRBJ1-5; no firm D call. The CDR3 contains 13 residues. CDR1 SGDLS and CDR2 YYNGEE come from the germline V gene. V was trimmed by 0 bases and J by 4 bases, leaving 5 bases between them. Written as DNA, the CDR3 is TGTGCCAGCAGCGTAGTTGGAAATCAGCCCCAGCATTTT. Its translation is CASSVVGNQPQHF.

V is TRBV7-9 and J is TRBJ2-1, with 9 bases identical to TRBD1. CDR3 length equals 13 residues. The V and J ends lost 5 bases and 10 bases, in that order; junction bases with no gene match: 6. Germline V lookup: CDR1 SEHNR, CDR2 FQNEAQ (reference sequence). The CDR3 DNA follows: TGTGCCAGCAGCCCGGGACAGGGCGGCGAGCAGTTCTTC. Residues: CASSPGQGGEQFF.

The V and J genes are TRBV11-1 and TRBJ2-7; a weak D match, TRBD2 (5 bases). V was shortened by 3 bases and J by 0 bases, with 9 bases between the two germline ends. The germline V gene has CDR1 SGHAT and CDR2 FQDESV (reference sequence). The CDR3 contains 14 residues. Written as DNA, the CDR3 is TGTGCCAGCAGCTTGATTCTAGCCTCCTACGAGCAGTACTTC. Translation gives CASSLILASYEQYF. The full variable domain, rest sourced from reference TRBV11-1 and TRBJ2-7, is EAEVAQSPRYKITEKSQAVAFWCDPISGHATLYWYRQILGQGPELLVQFQDESVVDDSQLPKDRFSAERLKGVDSTLKIQPAELGDSAMYLCASSLILASYEQYFGPGTRLTVT.

There are a few counts of this clone. The sample carries other DNA sequences with the same CDR3. The V and J genes are TRBV9 and TRBJ1-5; D gene unclear. With 0 bases removed from V and 0 bases from J, the gap between germline ends came to 7 bases. CDR1 and CDR2 from the germline V gene are SGDLS and YYNGEE. The CDR3 covers 15 residues. DNA for the CDR3: TGTGCCAGCAGCGTAGGGAGCTATAGCAATCAGCCCCAGCATTTT. It translates to CASSVGSYSNQPQHF.

J is TRBJ1-2 and V is TRBV30; unclear D gene. CDR1 is GTSNPN, CDR2 SVGIG, per germline (reference sequence). Trimming took 0 bases from V and 4 from J, leaving 12 bases between them. This CDR3 is built from 14 residues. The CDR3 loop reads CAWSVEGGIYGYTF. The CDR3 DNA follows: TGTGCCTGGAGTGTTGAGGGCGGTATCTATGGCTACACCTTC.

CDR3: CASSLGTSGGSTPYNEQFF. The CDR3 coding sequence is TGTGCCAGCAGCTTGGGGACTAGCGGGGGTTCTACCCCCTACAATGAGCAGTTCTTC. The chain joins TRBV7-8 to TRBJ2-1, with 14 positions matching TRBD2. This CDR3 is built from 19 residues. With 3 bases clipped from V and 2 bases from J, the junction kept 9 bases outside the gene matches. Looked up from germline, CDR1 is SGHVS and CDR2 is FQNEAQ.

The chain has TRBV28 and TRBJ1-1; D uncertain. Per germline, CDR1 MDHEN and CDR2 SYDVKM. The CDR3 consists of 13 residues. V lost 5 bases, J lost 1 base, and 8 bases lay in between. CDR3 nucleotides: TGTGCCAGCAGTGCTAGACAGAACACTGAAGCTTTCTTT. This gives the protein CASSARQNTEAFF.

The rearrangement uses TRBV7-2 and TRBJ2-3; D possibly uses TRBD1 or TRBD2 (5 bases each). The V gene's germline CDR1 is SGHTA and CDR2 FQGNSA. V gave up 5 bases and J gave up 2 bases, with 14 bases separating them. CDR3 length equals 15 residues. CDR3 DNA sequence: TGTGCCAGCAGCCCCGTGGGGGACCTCACAGATACGCAGTATTTT. As protein: CASSPVGDLTDTQYF.

The CDR3 spells CASSYDGSSGNTIYF. The CDR3 bases are TGTGCCAGCAGTTACGACGGGAGCTCTGGAAACACCATATATTTT. The chain combines TRBV6-5 with TRBJ1-3; D is uncertain. The CDR3 consists of 15 residues. Trimming took off 2 bases at V and 0 bases at J, with 8 bases between the two ends. Germline loops: CDR1 MNHEY, CDR2 SVGAGI.

This CDR3 is CASRQPGQNEKLFF. CDR3 sequence (DNA): TGCGCCAGCAGACAACCGGGACAGAATGAAAAACTGTTTTTT. The rearrangement uses TRBV23-1 and TRBJ1-4; 7 nucleotides line up with TRBD1. TRBV23-1 falls under the ORF class, with uncertain function. V lost 6 bases, J lost 5 bases, and 6 bases stayed unmatched. The CDR3 is made up of 14 amino acids.

This clone came up a few times. The V and J genes are TRBV6-2 or TRBV6-3 and TRBJ2-2, with 9 bases lining up with TRBD1. The CDR3 is 16 residues long. Per germline, CDR1 MNHEY and CDR2 SVGEGT. Trimming cost V 6 bases and J 4 bases; bases outside gene matches: 9. As DNA, the CDR3 is TGTGCCAGCAGCAAGGGCCCGGGACAGGGCACCGGGGAGCTGTTTTTT. Translated: CASSKGPGQGTGELFF.

This clone was seen just once. The chain links TRBV11-2 to TRBJ2-5; the match to TRBD2 covers 8 bases. Trimming took 0 bases from V and 4 from J; bases not matched to a gene: 7. This CDR3 spans 16 amino acids. Germline CDR1 reads SGHAT; CDR2 reads FQNNGV. This CDR3 is CASSLDLTGGAETQYF. CDR3 nucleotides: TGTGCCAGCAGCTTAGATCTAACGGGGGGGGCAGAGACCCAGTACTTC.

The chain links TRBV6-5 to TRBJ1-3; D is uncertain. Trimming left V 4 bases short and J 0 bases short, with 13 bases between. CDR3 length: 16 residues. The germline gives CDR1 MNHEY, CDR2 SVGAGI. In DNA form, the CDR3 reads TGTGCCAGCAGTTTGTCAGGTCTTTCCTCTGGAAACACCATATATTTT. Amino acid sequence: CASSLSGLSSGNTIYF.

The genes are TRBV4-1 and TRBJ1-1; no definite D call. CDR1 and CDR2 (germline): MGHRA, YSYEKL. Trimming took 0 bases from V and 5 from J, leaving 7 bases between them. There are 13 residues in the CDR3. The CDR3 nucleotides are TGCGCCAGCAGCCAAGAGTCCGTTACTGAAGCTTTCTTT. This translates into CASSQESVTEAFF.

The rearrangement joins TRBV4-1 to TRBJ1-4; a possible D gene is TRBD1 (5 bases). The germline V and J ends were trimmed by 2 bases and 3 bases, with 13 bases remaining between them. This CDR3 has 16 amino acids. Germline-derived CDR1 and CDR2 are MGHRA and YSYEKL. In DNA form, the CDR3 reads TGCGCCAGCAGCCAACGCAGCCGGGGGGCTAATGAAAAACTGTTTTTT. This translates into CASSQRSRGANEKLFF.

This chain joins TRBV6-5 and TRBJ1-1; D unclear. The germline gives CDR1 MNHEY, CDR2 SVGAGI. V lost 6 bases and J 1 base, leaving 6 bases between the germline ends. The CDR3 spans 12 residues. The chain's CDR3 is CASSWGNTEAFF. CDR3 DNA: TGTGCCAGCAGCTGGGGGAACACTGAAGCTTTCTTT.

V and J are TRBV6-4 and TRBJ2-2, with D unclear. Germline V gene lookup returns CDR1 MRHNA and CDR2 SNTAGT. The CDR3 is made up of 12 amino acids. V shed 5 bases and J shed 3 bases, with 4 bases lying between them. Here the CDR3 reads CASSRDTGELFF. The CDR3 DNA is TGTGCCAGCAGTCGTGACACCGGGGAGCTGTTTTTT.

This sequence joins TRBV7-8 and TRBJ2-7; 11 nucleotides line up with TRBD1. There are 15 residues in the CDR3. V gave up 6 bases and J gave up 2 bases; unmatched junction bases: 6. The germline V gene encodes CDR1 SGHVS and CDR2 FQNEAQ. The CDR3 sequence: CASRDRGLTAYEQYF. The CDR3 DNA sequence: TGTGCCAGCAGGGACAGGGGGCTGACCGCCTACGAGCAGTACTTC.